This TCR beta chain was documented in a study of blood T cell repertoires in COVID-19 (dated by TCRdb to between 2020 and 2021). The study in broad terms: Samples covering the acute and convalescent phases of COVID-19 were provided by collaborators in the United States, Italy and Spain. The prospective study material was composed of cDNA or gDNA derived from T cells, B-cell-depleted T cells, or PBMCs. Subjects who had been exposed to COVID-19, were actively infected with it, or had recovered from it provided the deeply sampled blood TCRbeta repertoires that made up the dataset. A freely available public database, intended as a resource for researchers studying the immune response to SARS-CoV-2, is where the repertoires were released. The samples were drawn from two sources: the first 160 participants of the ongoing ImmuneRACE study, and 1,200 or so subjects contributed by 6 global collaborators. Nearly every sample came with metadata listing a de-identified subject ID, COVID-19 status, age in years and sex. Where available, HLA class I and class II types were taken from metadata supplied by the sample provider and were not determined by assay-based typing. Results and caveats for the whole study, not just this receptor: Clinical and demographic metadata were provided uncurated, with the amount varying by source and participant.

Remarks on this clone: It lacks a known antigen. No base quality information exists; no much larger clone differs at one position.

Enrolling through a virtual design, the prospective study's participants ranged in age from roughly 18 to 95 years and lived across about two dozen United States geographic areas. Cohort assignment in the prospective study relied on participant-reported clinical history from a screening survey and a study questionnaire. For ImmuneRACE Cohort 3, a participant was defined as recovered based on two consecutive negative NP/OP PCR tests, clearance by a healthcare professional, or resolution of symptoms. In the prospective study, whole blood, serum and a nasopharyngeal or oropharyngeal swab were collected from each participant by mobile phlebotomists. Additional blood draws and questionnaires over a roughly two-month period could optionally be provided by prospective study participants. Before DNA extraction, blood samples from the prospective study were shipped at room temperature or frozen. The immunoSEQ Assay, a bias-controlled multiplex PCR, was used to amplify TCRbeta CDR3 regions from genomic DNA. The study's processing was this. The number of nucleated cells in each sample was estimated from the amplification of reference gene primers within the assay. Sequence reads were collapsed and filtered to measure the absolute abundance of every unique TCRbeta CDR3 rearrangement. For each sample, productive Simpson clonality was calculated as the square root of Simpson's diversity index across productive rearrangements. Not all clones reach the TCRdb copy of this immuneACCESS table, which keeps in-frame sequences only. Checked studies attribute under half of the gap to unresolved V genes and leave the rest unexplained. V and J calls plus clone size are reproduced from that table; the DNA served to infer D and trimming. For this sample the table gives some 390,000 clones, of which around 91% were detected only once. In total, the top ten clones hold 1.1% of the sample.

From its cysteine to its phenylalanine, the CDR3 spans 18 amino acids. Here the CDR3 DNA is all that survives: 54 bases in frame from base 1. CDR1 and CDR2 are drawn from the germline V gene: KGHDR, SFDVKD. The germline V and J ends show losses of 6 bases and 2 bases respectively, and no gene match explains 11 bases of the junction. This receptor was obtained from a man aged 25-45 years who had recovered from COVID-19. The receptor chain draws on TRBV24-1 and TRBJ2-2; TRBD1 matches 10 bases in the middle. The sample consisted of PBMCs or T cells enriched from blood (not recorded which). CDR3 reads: CATSPREGDRGNTGELFF. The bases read TGTGCCACCAGTCCCCGGGAGGGGGACAGGGGAAACACCGGGGAGCTGTTTTTT.